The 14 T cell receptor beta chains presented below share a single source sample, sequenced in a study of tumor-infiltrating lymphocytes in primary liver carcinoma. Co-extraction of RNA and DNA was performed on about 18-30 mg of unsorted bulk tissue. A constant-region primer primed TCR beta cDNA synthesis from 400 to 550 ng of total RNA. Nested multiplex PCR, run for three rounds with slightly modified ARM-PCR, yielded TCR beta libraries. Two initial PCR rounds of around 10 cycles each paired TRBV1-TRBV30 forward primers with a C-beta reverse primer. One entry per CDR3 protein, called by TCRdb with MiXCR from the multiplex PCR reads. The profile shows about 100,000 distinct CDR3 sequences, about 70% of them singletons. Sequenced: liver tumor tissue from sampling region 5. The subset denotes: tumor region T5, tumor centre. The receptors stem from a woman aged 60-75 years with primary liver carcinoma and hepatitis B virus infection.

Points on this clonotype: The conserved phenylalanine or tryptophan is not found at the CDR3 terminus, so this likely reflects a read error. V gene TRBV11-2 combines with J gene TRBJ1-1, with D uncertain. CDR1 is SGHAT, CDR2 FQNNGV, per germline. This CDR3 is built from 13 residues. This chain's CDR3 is CTSSMTTNTEAFY. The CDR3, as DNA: TGTACCAGCAGCATGACAACGAACACTGAAGCTTTCTAT.

CDR3 loop: CASSLSRTGVPEAFF. The CDR3 DNA sequence: TGTGCCAGCAGCTTAAGTAGGACGGGGGTTCCTGAAGCTTTCTTT. The V and J genes are TRBV11-3 and TRBJ1-1, with D tentatively TRBD1 (5 bases). V was clipped by 2 bases and J by 6 bases, with 16 bases between them. Germline CDR1 is SGHNT and CDR2 is YENEEA. This CDR3 region has 15 residues. The variable domain in full, completed from reference TRBV11-3 and TRBJ1-1, reads EAGVVQSPRYKIIEKKQPVAFWCNPISGHNTLYWYLQNLGQGPELLIRYENEEAVDDSQLPKDRFSAERLKGVDSTLKIQPAELGDSAVYLCASSLSRTGVPEAFFGQGTRLTVV.

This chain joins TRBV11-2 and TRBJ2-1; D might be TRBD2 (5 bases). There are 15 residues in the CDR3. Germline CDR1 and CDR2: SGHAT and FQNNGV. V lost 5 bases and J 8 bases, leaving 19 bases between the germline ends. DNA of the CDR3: TGTGCCAGCAGCCCTAGGCCAGCGGACTCGGATGAGCAGTTCTTC. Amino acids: CASSPRPADSDEQFF. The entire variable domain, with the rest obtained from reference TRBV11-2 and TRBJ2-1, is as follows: EAGVAQSPRYKIIEKRQSVAFWCNPISGHATLYWYQQILGQGPKLLIQFQNNGVVDDSQLPKDRFSAERLKGVDSTLKIQPAKLEDSAVYLCASSPRPADSDEQFFGPGTRLTVL.

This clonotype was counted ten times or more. The CDR3 sequence: CASSETAYNEQFF. For the CDR3, the DNA is TGCGCCAGCAGTGAGACGGCCTACAATGAGCAGTTCTTC. The gene calls are TRBV10-2 and TRBJ2-1; D ambiguous. The ends were cut back, 2 bases at V and 2 bases at J, with 4 bases in the middle. CDR1 is WSHSY and CDR2 is SAAADI in the germline V gene. CDR3 size: 13 residues.

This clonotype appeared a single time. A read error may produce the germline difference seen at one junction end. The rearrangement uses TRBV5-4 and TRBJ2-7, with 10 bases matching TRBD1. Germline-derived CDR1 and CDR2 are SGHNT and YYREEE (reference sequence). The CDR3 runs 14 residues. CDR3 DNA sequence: TGTGCCAGCAACGTTGGACAGGGGGGTTACGAGCAATACTTC. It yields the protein CASNVGQGGYEQYF. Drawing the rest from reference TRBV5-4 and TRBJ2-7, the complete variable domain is ETGVTQSPTHLIKTRGQQVTLRCSSQSGHNTVSWYQQALGQGPQFIFQYYREEENGRGNFPPRFSGLQFPNYSSELNVNALELDDSALYLCASNVGQGGYEQYFGPGTRLTVT.

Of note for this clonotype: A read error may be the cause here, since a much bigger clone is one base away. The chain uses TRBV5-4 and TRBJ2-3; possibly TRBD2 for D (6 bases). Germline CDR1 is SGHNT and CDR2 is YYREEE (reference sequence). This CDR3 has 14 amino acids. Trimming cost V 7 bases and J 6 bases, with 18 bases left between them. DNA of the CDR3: TGTGCCAGCGGCTCCCCGCGGGAAACGGATACGCAGTATTTT. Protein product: CASGSPRETDTQYF.

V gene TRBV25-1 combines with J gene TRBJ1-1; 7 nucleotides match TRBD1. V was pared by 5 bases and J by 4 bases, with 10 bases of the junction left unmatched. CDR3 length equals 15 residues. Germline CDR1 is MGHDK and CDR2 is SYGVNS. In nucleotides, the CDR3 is TGTGCCAGCAGTCCTCCGACAGGGTTAATCACTGAAGCTTTCTTT. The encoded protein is CASSPPTGLITEAFF.

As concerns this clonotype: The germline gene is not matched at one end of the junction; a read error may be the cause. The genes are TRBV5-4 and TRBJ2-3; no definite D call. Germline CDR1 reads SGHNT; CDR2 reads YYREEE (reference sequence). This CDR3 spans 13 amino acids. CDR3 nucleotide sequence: TGTGCCTGCGGCACCCCGGCCGTCGATACGCAATATTTT. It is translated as CACGTPAVDTQYF.

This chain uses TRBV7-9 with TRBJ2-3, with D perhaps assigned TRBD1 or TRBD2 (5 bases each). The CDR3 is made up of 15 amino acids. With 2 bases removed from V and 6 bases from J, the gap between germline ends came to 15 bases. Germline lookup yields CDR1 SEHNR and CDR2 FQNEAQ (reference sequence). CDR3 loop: CASSLSGQEWDTQYF. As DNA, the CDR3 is TGTGCCAGCAGCTTATCGGGGCAGGAATGGGATACGCAGTATTTT.

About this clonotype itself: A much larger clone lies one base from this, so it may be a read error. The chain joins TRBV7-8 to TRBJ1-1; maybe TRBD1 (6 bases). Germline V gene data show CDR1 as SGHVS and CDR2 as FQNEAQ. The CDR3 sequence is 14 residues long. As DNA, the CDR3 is TGTGTCAGCAGCTTGCGGGGGGCGAACACTGAAGCTTTCTTT. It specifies CVSSLRGANTEAFF.

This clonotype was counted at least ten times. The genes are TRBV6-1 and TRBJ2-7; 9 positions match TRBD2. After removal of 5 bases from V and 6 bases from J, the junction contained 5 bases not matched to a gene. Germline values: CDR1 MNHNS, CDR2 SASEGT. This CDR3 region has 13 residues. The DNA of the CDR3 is TGTGCCAGCAGTAAGCGGGAGGACCGCGAGCAGTACTTC. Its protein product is CASSKREDREQYF.

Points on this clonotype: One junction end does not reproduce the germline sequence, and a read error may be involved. CDR3 nucleotides: TGTGCCAGCAACCGACTAAACCCTGAGGTTGCCAATGAGCAGTTTTTC. Translation gives CASNRLNPEVANEQFF. The chain recombines TRBV11-2 with TRBJ2-1; D possibly corresponds to TRBD2 (5 bases). This CDR3 comprises 16 residues. CDR1 and CDR2 (germline): SGHAT, FQNNGV.

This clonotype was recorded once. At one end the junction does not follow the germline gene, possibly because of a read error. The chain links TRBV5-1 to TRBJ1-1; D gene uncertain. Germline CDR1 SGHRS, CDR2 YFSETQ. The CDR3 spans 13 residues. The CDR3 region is CTSSLGLNTEAFF. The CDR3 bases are TGCACCAGCAGCTTGGGCCTGAACACTGAAGCTTTCTTT.

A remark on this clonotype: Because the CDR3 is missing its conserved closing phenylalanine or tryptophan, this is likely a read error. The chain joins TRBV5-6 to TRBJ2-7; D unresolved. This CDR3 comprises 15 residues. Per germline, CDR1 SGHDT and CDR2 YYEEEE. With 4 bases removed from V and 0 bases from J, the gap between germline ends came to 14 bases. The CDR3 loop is CASSPKERSSYEQYL. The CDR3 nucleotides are TGTGCCAGCAGCCCAAAGGAACGGTCCTCCTACGAGCAGTACCTC.